Listed below are T cell receptor beta chains from one sample, sequenced in a study of blood T cells in healthy people across ages. TCRdb re-called the 5' RACE reads through MiXCR, storing one row per CDR3 protein. The sample yields 550,000 to 750,000 distinct CDR3 sequences, roughly 21% seen once. Sequences were obtained from blood. The receptors stem from a man in his 70s in good health. CDR3s include the opening cysteine and the closing phenylalanine or tryptophan. The D gene is left open where the match is weak. The size field is filled for only some rows; it gives once, few, many or a size class.

>NA|TRBV10-3|TRBJ2-3|NA
CAISDGGIGTDTQYF
TGTGCCATCAGTGACGGCGGGATCGGCACAGATACGCAGTATTTT
>many|TRBV28|TRBJ2-5|NA
CASSRRGIQETQYF
TGTGCCAGCAGCCGCCGAGGGATCCAAGAGACCCAGTACTTC
>NA|TRBV5-8|TRBJ2-3|NA
CASSLAPSPGDTQYF
TGTGCCAGCAGCTTGGCCCCGTCGCCCGGAGATACGCAGTATTTT
>few|TRBV7-2|TRBJ2-7|NA
CASSPDYSRSYEQYF
TGTGCCAGCAGCCCGGACTATTCCCGCTCCTACGAGCAGTACTTC
>NA|TRBV28|TRBJ2-7|NA
CASSLTTASYEQYF
TGTGCCAGCAGTTTAACCACAGCCTCCTACGAGCAGTACTTC
>NA|TRBV12-3/TRBV12-4|TRBJ1-4|NA
CASSPPRIQGEKLFF
TGTGCCAGCAGTCCACCCCGGATACAGGGCGAAAAACTGTTTTTT
>NA|TRBV7-9|TRBJ1-4|TRBD1
CASSLGGQGAREKLFF
TGTGCCAGCAGCTTAGGAGGACAGGGGGCTCGGGAAAAACTGTTTTTT
>many|TRBV5-1|TRBJ2-6|TRBD1
CASSLHGQGKSSTSGANVLTF
TGCGCCAGCAGCTTGCACGGACAGGGAAAATCCTCTACCTCTGGGGCCAACGTCCTGACTTTC
>few|TRBV15|TRBJ2-3|TRBD2
CATSGFRTSGEHGGQYF
TGTGCCACCAGTGGTTTCCGGACTAGCGGGGAGCACGGGGGGCAGTATTTT
>NA|TRBV5-6|TRBJ2-1|TRBD2
CASSPLSGGGLRNEQFF
TGTGCCAGCAGCCCCTTATCGGGAGGGGGTCTTCGCAATGAGCAGTTCTTC
>NA|TRBV27|TRBJ1-4|TRBD1
CASRPGQGFGKLFF
TGTGCCAGCAGACCGGGACAGGGCTTTGGGAAACTGTTTTTT
>few|TRBV20-1|TRBJ1-6|NA
CSAREFEGDNSPLHF
TGCAGTGCTAGAGAGTTTGAGGGGGATAATTCACCCCTCCACTTT
>NA|TRBV20-1|TRBJ2-3|NA
CSASRQGLDTQYF
TGCAGTGCTAGTAGGCAGGGGTTGGATACGCAGTATTTT
>few|TRBV7-9|TRBJ2-1|TRBD1
CASSPPGTGPNEQFF
TGTGCCAGCAGCCCCCCCGGGACAGGACCTAATGAGCAGTTCTTC
>NA|TRBV3-1|TRBJ2-1|TRBD2
CASSQVREEVVSYNEQFF
TGTGCCAGCAGCCAAGTTCGGGAGGAAGTTGTCTCCTACAATGAGCAGTTCTTC
>few|TRBV4-1|TRBJ2-7|NA
CASTGALEPSYEQYF
TGCGCCAGCACGGGGGCCCTGGAACCCTCCTACGAGCAGTACTTC
>few|TRBV5-1|TRBJ2-1|NA
CASSLAGSGTYNEQFF
TGCGCCAGCAGCTTGGCGGGTTCGGGCACCTACAATGAGCAGTTCTTC
>few|TRBV2|TRBJ2-1|TRBD1
CASSGGQAREQFF
TGTGCCAGCAGTGGGGGACAGGCGCGTGAGCAGTTCTTC
>NA|TRBV4-2|TRBJ2-3|NA
CASSSREAVTDTQYF
TGTGCCAGCAGCTCCAGGGAGGCCGTCACAGATACGCAGTATTTT
>NA|TRBV20-1|TRBJ2-3|TRBD2
CSARTAFRASGSLDTQYF
TGCAGTGCTAGAACCGCTTTCAGGGCTAGCGGGAGTCTAGATACGCAGTATTTT
>few|TRBV15|TRBJ2-5|NA
CATSRDLAGAETQYF
TGTGCCACCAGCAGAGATTTGGCAGGGGCAGAGACCCAGTACTTC
>NA|TRBV7-9|TRBJ2-2|NA
CASSPTKDGELFF
TGTGCCAGCAGCCCCACGAAGGACGGGGAGCTGTTTTTT
>few|TRBV7-2|TRBJ1-4|NA
CASSFGRGSNEKLFF
TGTGCCAGCAGCTTCGGTCGAGGGAGTAATGAAAAACTGTTTTTT
>NA|TRBV18|TRBJ2-4|NA
CASSPPGTGNIQYF
TGTGCCAGCTCACCGCCCGGGACGGGGAACATTCAGTACTTC
>NA|TRBV20-1|TRBJ2-2|TRBD2
CSARLAGGPNTGELFF
TGCAGTGCTAGACTAGCGGGAGGGCCCAACACCGGGGAGCTGTTTTTT
>NA|TRBV3-1|TRBJ2-7|NA
CASSQDQGNYEQYF
TGTGCCAGCAGCCAAGACCAGGGAAACTACGAGCAGTACTTC
>few|TRBV11-2|TRBJ2-4|TRBD1
CASSLVGAGTGSRNIQYF
TGTGCCAGCAGCTTAGTAGGAGCCGGGACAGGGAGCAGAAACATTCAGTACTTC
>few|TRBV12-3/TRBV12-4|TRBJ2-1|TRBD2
CASSRQREGTYNEQFF
TGTGCCAGCAGTCGGCAGCGGGAGGGTACATACAATGAGCAGTTCTTC
>few|TRBV21-1|TRBJ2-2|NA
CASSPQGQGLKITGTGELFF
TGTGCCAGCAGCCCACAGGGACAGGGCCTTAAAATTACGGGTACCGGGGAGCTGTTTTTT
>NA|TRBV24-1|TRBJ2-2|TRBD1
CATSIPRQGGTGELFF
TGTGCCACCAGTATCCCCCGACAGGGCGGCACCGGGGAGCTGTTTTTT
>NA|TRBV7-9|TRBJ2-1|TRBD2
CASSLALAYEQFF
TGTGCCAGCAGCTTAGCACTAGCGTATGAGCAGTTCTTC
>NA|TRBV5-1|TRBJ1-4|NA
CASSLGGVTTNEKLFF
TGCGCCAGCAGCTTGGGAGGGGTAACCACTAATGAAAAACTGTTTTTT
>NA|TRBV7-6|TRBJ2-1|TRBD1
CAGSPSRGPHNEQFF
TGTGCCGGCAGCCCTTCCAGGGGGCCCCACAATGAGCAGTTCTTC
>few|TRBV27|TRBJ2-4|TRBD2
CASSPPGLADQNIQYF
TGTGCCAGCAGTCCCCCGGGCCTAGCGGACCAAAACATTCAGTACTTC
>NA|TRBV10-3|TRBJ2-5|NA
CAISESGRERPQYF
TGTGCCATCAGTGAGTCGGGAAGAGAGAGACCCCAGTACTTC
>NA|TRBV29-1|TRBJ2-7|TRBD2
CSVEGLAGGPGEQYF
TGCAGCGTTGAAGGGTTAGCGGGAGGGCCGGGTGAGCAGTACTTC
>few|TRBV19|TRBJ2-5|NA
CASIPPEHRTQETQYF
TGTGCCAGTATCCCCCCCGAGCATCGTACCCAAGAGACCCAGTACTTC
>NA|TRBV5-6|TRBJ2-5|TRBD2
CASKRLAAQETQYF
TGTGCCAGCAAAAGACTAGCGGCACAAGAGACCCAGTACTTC
>once|TRBV7-2|TRBJ2-3|TRBD2
CASSSGLAGAIDTQYF
TGTGCCAGCAGCTCGGGACTAGCGGGGGCGATAGATACGCAGTATTTT
>few|TRBV7-9|TRBJ2-5|TRBD2
CASSSDLGLGKETQYF
TGTGCCAGCAGCTCGGACCTGGGACTAGGCAAAGAGACCCAGTACTTC
>NA|TRBV7-9|TRBJ2-5|TRBD2
CASSYTAGAEETQYF
TGTGCCAGCAGCTATACGGCGGGAGCGGAGGAGACCCAGTACTTC
>NA|TRBV9|TRBJ2-7|NA
CASSESGDSYEQYF
TGTGCCAGCAGCGAGTCCGGGGACTCCTACGAGCAGTACTTC
>NA|TRBV5-1|TRBJ2-7|NA
CASSLESGGTYEQYF
TGCGCCAGCAGCTTGGAGTCAGGGGGGACCTACGAGCAGTACTTC
>NA|TRBV11-2|TRBJ1-1|TRBD1
CASSLSTGGGAEAFF
TGTGCCAGCAGCTTATCGACAGGGGGGGGGGCTGAAGCTTTCTTT
>NA|TRBV2|TRBJ2-7|TRBD2
CASSERPSGRYEQYF
TGTGCCAGCAGTGAACGTCCTAGCGGGAGGTACGAGCAGTACTTC
>few|TRBV14|TRBJ2-1|NA
CASSQGPDGLFF
TGTGCCAGCAGCCAAGGGCCCGACGGACTGTTCTTC
>NA|TRBV7-9|TRBJ2-1|TRBD2
CASSYSGRVSYNEQFF
TGTGCCAGCAGCTATAGCGGGAGAGTTTCCTACAATGAGCAGTTCTTC
>few|TRBV21-1|TRBJ2-4|NA
CASTRVRGHPLIAKNIQYF
TGTGCCAGCACCCGGGTTAGGGGCCACCCCCTCATAGCCAAAAACATTCAGTACTTC
>many|TRBV6-2/TRBV6-3|TRBJ1-1|TRBD1
CASSYWDRTRNTEAFF
TGTGCCAGCAGTTACTGGGACAGGACCCGGAACACTGAAGCTTTCTTT
>NA|TRBV5-1|TRBJ2-5|TRBD2
CASSRGRTQETQYF
TGCGCCAGCAGCCGCGGGAGGACCCAAGAGACCCAGTACTTC
>many|TRBV7-6|TRBJ2-7|NA
CASSLVSGDRQYF
TGTGCCAGCAGCTTAGTTTCGGGGGATCGGCAGTACTTC
>few|TRBV29-1|TRBJ2-6|NA
CSAGKGPPGANVLTF
TGCAGCGCAGGAAAGGGGCCTCCTGGGGCCAACGTCCTGACTTTC
>few|TRBV3-1|TRBJ2-5|TRBD2
CASSQDWGGQETQYF
TGTGCCAGCAGCCAAGATTGGGGGGGTCAAGAGACCCAGTACTTC